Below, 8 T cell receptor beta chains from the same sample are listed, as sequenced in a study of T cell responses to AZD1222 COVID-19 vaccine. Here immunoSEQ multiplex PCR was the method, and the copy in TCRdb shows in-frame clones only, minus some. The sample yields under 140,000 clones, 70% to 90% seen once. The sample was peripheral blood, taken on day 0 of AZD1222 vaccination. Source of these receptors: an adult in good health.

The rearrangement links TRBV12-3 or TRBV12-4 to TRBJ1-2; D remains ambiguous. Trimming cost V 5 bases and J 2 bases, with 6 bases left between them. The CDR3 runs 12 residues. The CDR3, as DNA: TGTGCCAGCAGTGGTTCAAACTATGGCTACACCTTC. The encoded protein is CASSGSNYGYTF.

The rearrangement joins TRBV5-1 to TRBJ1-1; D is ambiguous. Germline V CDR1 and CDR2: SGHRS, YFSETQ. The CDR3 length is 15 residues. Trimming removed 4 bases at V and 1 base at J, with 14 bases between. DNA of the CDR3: TGCGCCAGCAGCCCTGAGGTCCCGGAGAACACTGAAGCTTTCTTT. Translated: CASSPEVPENTEAFF.

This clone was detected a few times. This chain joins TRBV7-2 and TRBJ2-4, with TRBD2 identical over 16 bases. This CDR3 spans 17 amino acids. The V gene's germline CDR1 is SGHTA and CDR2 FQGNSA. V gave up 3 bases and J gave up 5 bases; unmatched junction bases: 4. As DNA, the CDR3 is TGTGCCAGCAGCTTGGCGGGGACTAGCGGGAGGGAAAACATTCAGTACTTC. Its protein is CASSLAGTSGRENIQYF. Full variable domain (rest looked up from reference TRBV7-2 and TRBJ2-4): GAGVSQSPSNKVTEKGKDVELRCDPISGHTALYWYRQSLGQGLEFLIYFQGNSAPDKSGLPSDRFSAERTGGSVSTLTIQRTQQEDSAVYLCASSLAGTSGRENIQYFGAGTRLSVL.

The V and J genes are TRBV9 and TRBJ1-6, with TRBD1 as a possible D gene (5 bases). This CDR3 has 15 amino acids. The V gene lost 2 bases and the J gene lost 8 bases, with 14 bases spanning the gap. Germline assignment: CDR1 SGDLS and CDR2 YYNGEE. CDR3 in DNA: TGTGCCAGCAGCGTGGGGACGGGACTATATTCACCCCTCCACTTT. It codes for CASSVGTGLYSPLHF.

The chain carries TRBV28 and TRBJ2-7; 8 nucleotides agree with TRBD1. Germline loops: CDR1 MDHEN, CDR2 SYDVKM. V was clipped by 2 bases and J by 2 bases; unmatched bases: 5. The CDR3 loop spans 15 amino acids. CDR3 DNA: TGTGCCAGCAGTTTACCGCAGGGGGCCCCCTACGAGCAGTACTTC. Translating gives CASSLPQGAPYEQYF.

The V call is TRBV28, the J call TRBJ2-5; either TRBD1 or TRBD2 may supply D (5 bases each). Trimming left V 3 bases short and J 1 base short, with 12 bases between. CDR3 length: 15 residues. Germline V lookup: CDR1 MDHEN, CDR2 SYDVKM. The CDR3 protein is CASSFRSGPQETQYF. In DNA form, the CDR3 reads TGTGCCAGCAGTTTTCGGTCGGGACCCCAAGAGACCCAGTACTTC.

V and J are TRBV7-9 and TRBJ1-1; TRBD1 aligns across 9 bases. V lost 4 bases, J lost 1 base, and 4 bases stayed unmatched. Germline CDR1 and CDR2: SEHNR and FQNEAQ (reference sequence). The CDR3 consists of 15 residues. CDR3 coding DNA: TGTGCCAGCAGCTCTACAGGGGGCTGGAACACTGAAGCTTTCTTT. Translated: CASSSTGGWNTEAFF.

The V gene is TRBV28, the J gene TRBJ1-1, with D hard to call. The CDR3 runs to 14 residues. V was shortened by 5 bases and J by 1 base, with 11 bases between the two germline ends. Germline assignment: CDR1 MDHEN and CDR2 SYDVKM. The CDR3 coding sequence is TGTGCCAGCAGTGGCATCGTTGGGAACACTGAAGCTTTCTTT. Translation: CASSGIVGNTEAFF.